A selection of T cell receptor beta chains follows, all from one sample in a study of CD8+ T cells in alopecia areata. Method: immunoSEQ multiplex PCR; TCRdb's copy keeps in-frame clones and lacks some. Of approximately 180,000 clones detected, roughly 50% appear once; the ten largest clones hold approximately 10%. The sequencing here drew on CD8+ T cells sorted from blood, taken at week 24, from a patient treated with tofacitinib. Receptors were obtained from a human donor with alopecia areata. The CDR3 runs from the conserved cysteine through the conserved F or W. D genes are given only for firm matches. The size of a clone is reported for some rows only, either as once, few or many, or as a class for expanded clones.

D gene	V gene	clone size	J gene	CDR3 DNA	CDR3 protein
TRBD2	TRBV30	NA	TRBJ2-1	TGTGCCTGGGGGACTAGCGGGAATGAGCAGTTCTTC	CAWGTSGNEQFF
NA	TRBV29-1	NA	TRBJ2-3	TGCAGCGCCATACCCTTGGGTTCCAGCACAGATACGCAGTATTTT	CSAIPLGSSTDTQYF
NA	TRBV30	NA	TRBJ1-1	TGTGCCTGGAGCCCCGGGACTCCTGAAGCTTTCTTT	CAWSPGTPEAFF
NA	TRBV7-8	NA	TRBJ1-2	TGTGCCAGCAGCTTCGAGGGAGTTGTTGGACTTGGCTACACCTTC	CASSFEGVVGLGYTF
TRBD1	TRBV5-6	NA	TRBJ2-7	TGTGCCAGCAGCTGGGACAGGGGATCCTACGAGCAGTACTTC	CASSWDRGSYEQYF
NA	TRBV28	few	TRBJ2-4	TGTGCCAGCAGTTTAAAAGGGGGAAACCCCATTCAGTACTTC	CASSLKGGNPIQYF
TRBD2	TRBV2	few	TRBJ2-3	TGTGCCAGCCCCCGGGCGGGGGGGCCAGATACGCAGTATTTT	CASPRAGGPDTQYF
NA	TRBV5-1	NA	TRBJ1-2	TGCGCCAGCAGCTTGGGGAGGAACTATGGCTACACCTTC	CASSLGRNYGYTF
NA	TRBV13	NA	TRBJ1-2	TGTGCCAGCAGCTTTACAGGGAGAATGGACTATGGCTACACCTTC	CASSFTGRMDYGYTF
TRBD1	TRBV12-5	few	TRBJ1-2	TGTGCTAGTGGACCCCACCCGGGACAGGGATATGGCTACACCTTC	CASGPHPGQGYGYTF
TRBD1	TRBV27	NA	TRBJ2-1	TGTGCCAGCAGTCCCCCGGTTACAGGGGGTGAGCAGTTCTTC	CASSPPVTGGEQFF
NA	TRBV27	NA	TRBJ1-4	TGTGCCAGCAGTTTAACAGGTGGAGACGAAAAACTGTTTTTT	CASSLTGGDEKLFF
TRBD1	TRBV6-1	NA	TRBJ2-7	TGTGCCAGCACCCAGACAGGGTACGACGAGCAGTACTTC	CASTQTGYDEQYF
NA	TRBV6-5	NA	TRBJ2-2	TGTGCCAGCAGCTACATGAGCAGTGCGGGGCCCGGGGAGCTGTTTTTT	CASSYMSSAGPGELFF
TRBD1	TRBV29-1	NA	TRBJ2-7	TGCAGCGTTGAGTTTGAGTCGGGACAGGGCTACGAGCAGTACTTC	CSVEFESGQGYEQYF
TRBD1	TRBV5-1	NA	TRBJ2-3	TGCGCCAGCAGCTTGGCCCAGGGGGGCACAGATACGCAGTATTTT	CASSLAQGGTDTQYF
NA	TRBV6-5	few	TRBJ2-7	TGTGCCAGCAGTTACTCGGGATCCTACGAGCAGTACTTC	CASSYSGSYEQYF
NA	TRBV7-9	NA	TRBJ1-2	TGTGCCAGCAGCTTAGTAGGAGGGGGACATGGCTACACCTTC	CASSLVGGGHGYTF
NA	TRBV4-3	NA	TRBJ1-1	TGCGCCAGCAGCCAAGATGGCAGGCCCAACACTGAAGCTTTCTTT	CASSQDGRPNTEAFF
TRBD1	TRBV25-1	NA	TRBJ2-1	TGTGCCAGCAGTGTAGGACAGGGAAGTGAGCAGTTCTTC	CASSVGQGSEQFF
NA	TRBV14	NA	TRBJ2-1	TGTGCCAGCAGCCAAGATGGTCCTACCCTCTACAATGAGGAGCAGTTCTTC	CASSQDGPTLYNEEQFF
NA	TRBV4-3	NA	TRBJ1-1	TGCGCCAGCAGCCAAGACCCTGCAACTGAAGCTTTCTTT	CASSQDPATEAFF
NA	TRBV23-1	NA	TRBJ1-1	TGCGCCAGCAGTCAATCGGTCGGAGTTGACCTTGGCACTGAAGCTTTCTTT	CASSQSVGVDLGTEAFF
NA	TRBV14	few	TRBJ1-1	TGTGCCAGCAGCCCCGCGGACAGGAACACTGAAGCTTTCTTT	CASSPADRNTEAFF
NA	TRBV29-1	NA	TRBJ2-7	TGCAGCGTTCACGCGGACAGTGATTACGAGCAGTACTTC	CSVHADSDYEQYF
NA	TRBV2	NA	TRBJ1-1	TGTGCCAGCAGTTCATCAGGGGCTAAAGCTTTCTTT	CASSSSGAKAFF
NA	TRBV9	NA	TRBJ2-3	TGTGCCAGCAGCGTAGACGGGGGCACAGATACGCAGTATTTT	CASSVDGGTDTQYF
NA	TRBV9	many	TRBJ1-1	TGTGCCAGCAGCGGAGCAAGAAACACTGAAGCTTTCTTT	CASSGARNTEAFF
TRBD2	TRBV29-1	few	TRBJ2-3	TGCAGCGTTGGTCCGGAAGGACTAGCGGATGACACAGATACGCAGTATTTT	CSVGPEGLADDTDTQYF
TRBD2	TRBV7-8	NA	TRBJ2-1	TGTGCCAGCAGCTTAGCCGTTTTGACTAGCGGGGGGCCAGACGATTACAATGAGCAGTTCTTC	CASSLAVLTSGGPDDYNEQFF
NA	TRBV6-5	NA	TRBJ2-3	TGTGCCAGCAGCCTTCCGAACACAGATACGCAGTATTTT	CASSLPNTDTQYF
NA	TRBV6-5	NA	TRBJ1-5	TGTGCCAGCAGTTACAATAGCAATCAGCCCCAGCATTTT	CASSYNSNQPQHF
NA	TRBV27	once	TRBJ1-5	TGTGCCAGCAGTTTATCGGGCTTGAGTCAGCCCCAGCATTTT	CASSLSGLSQPQHF
TRBD1	TRBV5-6	NA	TRBJ1-6	TGTGCCAGCAGGGGGACAGGGATGACACCCCTCCACTTT	CASRGTGMTPLHF
TRBD1	TRBV7-3	NA	TRBJ2-7	TGTGCCAGCAGCTTGGCGACAGGGGACTACGAGCAGTACTTC	CASSLATGDYEQYF
NA	TRBV4-3	NA	TRBJ1-1	TGCGCCAGCAGCCAAGATTCGGGACTGAACACTGAAGCTTTCTTT	CASSQDSGLNTEAFF
NA	TRBV29-1	few	TRBJ1-1	TGCAGCGCCCACGTAGGGGACCCTGAAGCTTTCTTT	CSAHVGDPEAFF
TRBD1	TRBV5-1	NA	TRBJ2-7	TGCGCCAGCAGCTTGGTAGTTCGGGACAGCCTTTACGAGCAGTACTTC	CASSLVVRDSLYEQYF
TRBD1	TRBV29-1	NA	TRBJ1-1	TGCAGCGTTGAAGGTAGGCCGGGACAGCCGATGAACACTGAAGCTTTCTTT	CSVEGRPGQPMNTEAFF
NA	TRBV29-1	NA	TRBJ1-1	TGCAGCGGACTGGGGGGGGAGCTTAACACTGAAGCTTTCTTT	CSGLGGELNTEAFF
NA	TRBV19	NA	TRBJ1-6	TGTGCCAGTAGTATACAGATCGGGAATTCACCCCTCCACTTT	CASSIQIGNSPLHF
TRBD2	TRBV7-2	few	TRBJ2-5	TGTGCCAGCAGCCCCGGTGGGGCTAGCGGTAAAGAGACCCAGTACTTC	CASSPGGASGKETQYF
NA	TRBV29-1	NA	TRBJ1-1	TGCAGCGTTGATTACAGGGAGACTGAAGCTTTCTTT	CSVDYRETEAFF
NA	TRBV2	NA	TRBJ1-4	TGTGCCAGCAGTCGGGACGGAAATAATGAAAAACTGTTTTTT	CASSRDGNNEKLFF
TRBD1	TRBV15	NA	TRBJ2-5	TGTGCCACCAGCAGAGACCCTAACCTTCCATTGGACAGGGAATTCCAAGAGACCCAGTACTTC	CATSRDPNLPLDREFQETQYF
TRBD1	TRBV19	few	TRBJ1-2	TGTGCCAGTAGTGCAGGGGGCGTTGGTGGCTACACCTTC	CASSAGGVGGYTF
NA	TRBV5-4	once	TRBJ2-2	TGTGCCAGCAGCTTGAAAAGGGAACTGAACACCGGGGAGCTGTTTTTT	CASSLKRELNTGELFF
NA	TRBV29-1	NA	TRBJ1-1	TGCAGCGTTGAAGTGAGGCAGTACCCGAACACTGAAGCTTTCTTT	CSVEVRQYPNTEAFF
TRBD1	TRBV7-6	few	TRBJ2-5	TGTGCCAGCAGCTTAGCCTTATTACAGGGGGCACAAGAGACCCAGTACTTC	CASSLALLQGAQETQYF
NA	TRBV4-3	NA	TRBJ1-1	TGCGCCAGCAGCCAGAAGCGCGGGAACACTGAAGCTTTCTTT	CASSQKRGNTEAFF
NA	TRBV5-4	few	TRBJ2-7	TGTGCCAGCAGCCGACAGGAGAGTCGCGAGCAGTACTTC	CASSRQESREQYF
NA	TRBV5-1	few	TRBJ2-5	TGCGCCAGCAGCTTGGTATCGGCAGTTCAAGAGACCCAGTACTTC	CASSLVSAVQETQYF
TRBD2	TRBV2	NA	TRBJ2-7	TGTGCCAGCAGGCTAAGCGGGGGGAGCTCCTACGAGCAGTACTTC	CASRLSGGSSYEQYF
NA	TRBV29-1	once	TRBJ1-4	TGCAGCGTTGATGGGCAGGGCGAAGAAAAACTGTTTTTT	CSVDGQGEEKLFF
NA	TRBV11-2	NA	TRBJ1-1	TGTGCCAGCAGCTTAGATCCTTCCGGAAAGACTGAAGCTTTCTTT	CASSLDPSGKTEAFF
NA	TRBV7-9	NA	TRBJ1-1	TGTGCCAGCAGCTTAGTCTCAGGGTTCGGAGCTTTCTTT	CASSLVSGFGAFF
NA	TRBV10-1	NA	TRBJ2-2	TGCGCCAGCAGTGAGTCGGGGGCCCTCGACACCGGGGAGCTGTTTTTT	CASSESGALDTGELFF
TRBD2	TRBV19	NA	TRBJ2-1	TGTGCCAGTAGTGCGGTAGCGGGGGTTCTCAATGAGCAGTTCTTC	CASSAVAGVLNEQFF